Here is one T cell receptor beta chain with its context. Antigen unknown. The data belong to a study of cytomegalovirus exposure and HLA in healthy donors. Whole-study results and caveats: Later examination showed HLA-associated TCR beta chains had greater clonal expansion than equally common others.

The PCR employed 60 Vbeta primers together with 13 Jbeta primers. Clones were read by immunoSEQ multiplex PCR, and TCRdb kept only the in-frame ones, dropping some. The table lists approximately 120,000 clones, around 75% of them singletons. This CDR3 spans 12 amino acids. The V and J ends lost 4 bases and 8 bases respectively, with 11 bases between them. The germline V gene encodes CDR1 SEHNR and CDR2 FQNEAQ (reference sequence). The material sequenced was PBMCs. This sequence originates from a man aged 60 to 69 in good health and CMV-seropositive. This chain links TRBV7-9 with TRBJ1-1; D unclear. The CDR3 nucleotides read TGTGCCAGCAGCTCGGGTTCGAGGGAAGCTTTCTTT. Its protein product is CASSSGSREAFF.